This T cell receptor (beta chain) comes out of a study of Ad26.COV2.S vaccination and SARS-CoV-2 variants (dated by TCRdb to about 2021). Context from the whole study: Vaccine-arm donors were drawn from COV1001, a multicentre, randomized, double-blind, placebo-controlled phase I-IIa trial of Ad26.COV2.S in healthy adults. Trial participants were randomized into five groups of five: low-dose or high-dose Ad26.COV2.S given once or twice, or placebo on both occasions. A total of 32 samples were included in the TCR-sequenced set, comprising around 19 Ad26.COV2.S vaccine recipients, 5 placebo recipients and 8 SARS-CoV-2 convalescent individuals. Ad26.COV2.S was administered intramuscularly at 5 x 10^10 or 1 x 10^11 viral particles, either as a single shot or as two shots given 56 days apart. Blinding of investigators to trial group allocation was maintained during experiments and outcome assessment. TCRbeta repertoire sequencing served as the tool for gauging how specific and how broad the SARS-CoV-2-reactive T cell receptors were following Ad26.COV2.S vaccination. The investigation overall reported the following: Spike-specific TCR breadth was higher in Ad26.COV2.S recipients than in placebo recipients (P = 0.0014). The study was not powered to compare responses between vaccine doses or regimens. Comparable non-spike TCR breadth was observed between vaccine and placebo recipients, consistent with only spike being contained in the vaccine. After vaccination, spike-specific CD8+ and CD4+ T cell responses were reported to show substantial breadth. According to the authors, total T cell responses may have been underestimated by the TCR breadth and depth analyses.

The CDR3 spans 15 residues, from the cysteine through the phenylalanine. The kept DNA is CDR3 alone, 45 bases in frame from the first base. After removal of 3 bases from V and 9 bases from J, the junction retains 12 bases not matched to a gene. CDR1 and CDR2 (GTSNPN, SVGIG) derive from the germline V gene (reference sequence). The treatment or condition label corresponds to: 19 received Ad26.COV2.S at low or high dose, single or two shots; 5 received placebo; per-sample allocation not given. For vaccine and placebo recipients, the sequenced repertoires came from samples collected on day 63 after the first injection. In Cohort 1b, around 23 adults aged 18-55 years were enrolled at a single site in Boston, USA, between 29 July and 7 August 2020. As a vaccine, Ad26.COV2.S was a replication-incompetent adenovirus type 26 vector that expressed a prefusion-stabilized SARS-CoV-2 spike protein derived from the original Wuhan strain.

TCRbeta CDR3 regions were sequenced with the immunoSEQ Assay. After extraction, genomic DNA underwent amplification by bias-controlled multiplex PCR, followed by high-throughput sequencing. In the original analysis: To quantify the absolute abundance of each unique TCRbeta CDR3 region, sequences were collapsed and filtered. Usable DNA was measured by amplifying reference genes present in all nucleated cells, and TCRbeta template counts were normalized to that usable DNA to estimate T cell fraction. Repertoire TCRs were annotated as SARS-CoV-2-specific when V gene, CDR3 amino acid sequence and J gene were exactly matched to a known reactive TCR set. MIRA supplied the reference SARS-CoV-2 TCR set, which was filtered for enrichment in COVID-19-positive ImmuneCODE repertoires so that public or cross-reactive TCRs were removed. Drawing on the MIRA antigens, annotated TCRs were analysed further at the level of specific ORF or position within ORF. Depth was the summed frequency of annotated unique rearrangements, while breadth was defined as annotated unique rearrangements over total unique productive rearrangements. Group comparisons of TCR breadth used two-sided Wilcoxon rank-sum tests. The clones in this table, taken by TCRdb from immuneACCESS, are in-frame only. Not every clone is retained; where verified, under half of the shortfall comes from an unresolved V gene, and the cause of the rest is unknown. The D gene and trimming were derived from the DNA, and the V and J assignments and clone size from that table. A total of roughly 700,000 clones appear in this sample, around 92% of them only once. The ten largest clones add up to 1.5% of the sample.

Details on this clone: The specificity of this receptor is unknown. Base qualities were left out, and no much larger clone turns up one base away.

This receptor was obtained from a person aged 18-60 years who received the Ad26.COV2.S COVID-19 vaccine or a placebo. Recombination joined TRBV30 with TRBJ1-5; TRBD1 matches 9 bases in the middle. The sample was peripheral blood, taken in a trial of Ad26.COV2.S vaccine versus placebo. DNA sequence: TGTGCCTGGAGCTCCGGGACAGGGCAGAACCCGCCCCAGCATTTT. The translation is CAWSSGTGQNPPQHF. Joined to the reference TRBV30 and TRBJ1-5 proteins, this CDR3 gives the full variable domain: SQTIHQWPATLVQPVGSPLSLECTVEGTSNPNLYWYRQAAGRGLQLLFYSVGIGQISSEVPQNLSASRPQDRQFILSSKKLLLSDSGFYLCAWSSGTGQNPPQHFGDGTRLSIL.